The T cell receptor (beta chain) described here comes from a study of T cell changes during pregnancy in multiple sclerosis. Profiled with immunoSEQ multiplex PCR; TCRdb holds only in-frame clones, not every one. The table shows 49,000 or so clones, with under 95% occurring only once. The sample was CD8+ T cells from peripheral blood mononuclear cells, taken before pregnancy. The sequence derives from a female donor with multiple sclerosis, enrolled in a pregnancy study.

The CDR3 region is CAFDRDTGELFF. The CDR3, as DNA: TGTGCCTTTGACAGGGACACCGGGGAGCTGTTTTTT. The chain joins TRBV30 to TRBJ2-2, with TRBD1 matching 7 bases. Trimming removed 7 bases from V and 3 bases from J; junction bases left unmatched: 2. Germline-derived CDR1 and CDR2 are GTSNPN and SVGIG (reference sequence). The CDR3 length is 12 residues.